The rows below give T cell receptor beta chains drawn from one sample of a study of Graves' ophthalmopathy and Graves' hyperthyroidism. MiXCR was run by TCRdb on the multiplex PCR reads, yielding one entry per CDR3 protein. The top ten clones hold 3% to 3.5% of a sample with around 600,000 distinct CDR3 sequences, about two fifths of them seen once. The sequencing input was peripheral blood. All receptors derive from an adult man with Graves' ophthalmopathy. CDR3s include the opening cysteine and the closing phenylalanine or tryptophan. Each record gives: CDR3 protein, CDR3 DNA, V gene, clone size, D gene, J gene. The D gene is left open where the match is weak. Part of the rows lack a size; the others show once, few, many or a class for expanded clones.

cdr3_aa: CAWSRETQYF
cdr3_nt: TGTGCCTGGAGCCGGGAGACCCAGTACTTC
v_call: TRBV30
clone_size: .
d_call: .
j_call: TRBJ2-5

cdr3_aa: CASSRTGNTETFF
cdr3_nt: TGTGCCAGCAGCCGGACGGGGAACACTGAAACTTTCTTT
v_call: TRBV10-3
clone_size: .
d_call: .
j_call: TRBJ1-1

cdr3_aa: CSARVYTEAFF
cdr3_nt: TGCAGTGCTAGGGTGTACACTGAAGCTTTCTTT
v_call: TRBV20-1
clone_size: many
d_call: .
j_call: TRBJ1-1

cdr3_aa: CASSFGPPLHF
cdr3_nt: TGTGCCAGCAGCTTCGGTCCTCCCCTCCACTTT
v_call: TRBV11-2
clone_size: many
d_call: .
j_call: TRBJ1-6

cdr3_aa: CASQTQGGTGELFF
cdr3_nt: TGTGCCAGCCAAACTCAGGGAGGCACCGGGGAGCTGTTTTTT
v_call: TRBV6-5
clone_size: many
d_call: .
j_call: TRBJ2-2

cdr3_aa: CAWSPIRGVGYTF
cdr3_nt: TGTGCCTGGAGTCCTATTAGGGGGGTTGGCTACACCTTC
v_call: TRBV25-1
clone_size: .
d_call: .
j_call: TRBJ1-2

cdr3_aa: CSVEGGTGGLRAYGYTF
cdr3_nt: TGCAGCGTTGAAGGTGGGACAGGGGGCCTCCGCGCCTATGGCTACACCTTC
v_call: TRBV29-1
clone_size: .
d_call: TRBD1
j_call: TRBJ1-2

cdr3_aa: CSSKEDLTPLHF
cdr3_nt: TGTTCCAGCAAGGAGGATCTGACACCCCTCCACTTT
v_call: TRBV2
clone_size: .
d_call: .
j_call: TRBJ1-6

cdr3_aa: CASSYALAGEGGELFF
cdr3_nt: TGTGCCAGCAGCTACGCCCTAGCGGGAGAGGGCGGGGAGCTGTTTTTT
v_call: TRBV7-2
clone_size: many
d_call: TRBD2
j_call: TRBJ2-2

cdr3_aa: CASSFGTGVLEAFF
cdr3_nt: TGTGCCAGCAGTTTCGGGACAGGAGTGCTTGAAGCTTTCTTT
v_call: TRBV12-3/TRBV12-4
clone_size: .
d_call: TRBD1
j_call: TRBJ1-1

cdr3_aa: CSATHRDSFNYGYTF
cdr3_nt: TGCAGTGCCACACACCGGGACAGTTTTAACTATGGCTACACCTTC
v_call: TRBV20-1
clone_size: few
d_call: TRBD1
j_call: TRBJ1-2

cdr3_aa: CASTLEAGTGGYEQYF
cdr3_nt: TGTGCCAGCACCCTGGAGGCGGGGACAGGGGGCTACGAGCAGTACTTC
v_call: TRBV25-1
clone_size: few
d_call: TRBD1
j_call: TRBJ2-7

cdr3_aa: CASSYSQGLGNTIYF
cdr3_nt: TGTGCCAGCAGTTACTCTCAGGGGTTAGGAAACACCATATATTTT
v_call: TRBV6-5
clone_size: few
d_call: .
j_call: TRBJ1-3

cdr3_aa: CASSLEGPLPSGYTF
cdr3_nt: TGTGCCAGCAGCTTGGAAGGCCCCCTACCCAGTGGCTACACCTTC
v_call: TRBV7-2
clone_size: .
d_call: .
j_call: TRBJ1-2

cdr3_aa: CASSLVGGRNSYEQYF
cdr3_nt: TGTGCCAGCAGCTTAGTGGGGGGAAGAAACTCCTACGAGCAGTACTTC
v_call: TRBV7-9
clone_size: many
d_call: .
j_call: TRBJ2-7

cdr3_aa: CASRPSAEQGYTF
cdr3_nt: TGTGCCAGCAGGCCCTCCGCGGAGCAGGGCTACACCTTC
v_call: TRBV6-6
clone_size: many
d_call: .
j_call: TRBJ1-2

cdr3_aa: CASISLKDTGELFF
cdr3_nt: TGTGCCAGCATAAGTCTAAAGGACACCGGGGAGCTGTTTTTT
v_call: TRBV10-3
clone_size: .
d_call: .
j_call: TRBJ2-2

cdr3_aa: CSVEGKNTEAFF
cdr3_nt: TGCAGCGTTGAGGGGAAGAACACTGAAGCTTTCTTT
v_call: TRBV29-1
clone_size: many
d_call: .
j_call: TRBJ1-1